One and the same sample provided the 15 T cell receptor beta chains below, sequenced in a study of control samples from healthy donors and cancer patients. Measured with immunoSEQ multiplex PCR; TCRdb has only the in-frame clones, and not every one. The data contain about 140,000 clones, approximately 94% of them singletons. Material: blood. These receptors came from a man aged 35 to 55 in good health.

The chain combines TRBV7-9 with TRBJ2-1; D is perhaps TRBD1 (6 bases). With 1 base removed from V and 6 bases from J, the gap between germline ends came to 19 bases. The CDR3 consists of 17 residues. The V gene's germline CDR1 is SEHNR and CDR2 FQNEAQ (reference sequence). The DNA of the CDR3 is TGTGCCAGCAGCTTAGGGGGCACGGACAGAGTTCGCAATGAGCAGTTCTTC. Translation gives CASSLGGTDRVRNEQFF.

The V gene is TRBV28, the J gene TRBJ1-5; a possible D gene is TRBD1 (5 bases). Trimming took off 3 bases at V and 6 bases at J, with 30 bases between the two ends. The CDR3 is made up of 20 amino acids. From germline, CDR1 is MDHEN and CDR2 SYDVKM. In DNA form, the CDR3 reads TGTGCCAGCAGTTTCCGAAGACAGATCTGGAGAGGTGTAAAGAGTCAGCCCCAGCATTTT. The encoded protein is CASSFRRQIWRGVKSQPQHF. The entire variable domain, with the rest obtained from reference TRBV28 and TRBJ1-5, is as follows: DVKVTQSSRYLVKRTGEKVFLECVQDMDHENMFWYRQDPGLGLRLIYFSYDVKMKEKGDIPEGYSVSREKKERFSLILESASTNQTSMYLCASSFRRQIWRGVKSQPQHFGDGTRLSIL.

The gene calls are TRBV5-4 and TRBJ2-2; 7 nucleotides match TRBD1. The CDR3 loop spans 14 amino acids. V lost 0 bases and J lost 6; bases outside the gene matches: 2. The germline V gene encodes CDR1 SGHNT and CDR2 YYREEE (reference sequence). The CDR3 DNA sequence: TGTGCCAGCAGCTTGGAGGGGGCGGCCGGGGAGCTGTTTTTT. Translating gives CASSLEGAAGELFF. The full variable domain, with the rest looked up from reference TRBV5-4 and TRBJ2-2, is ETGVTQSPTHLIKTRGQQVTLRCSSQSGHNTVSWYQQALGQGPQFIFQYYREEENGRGNFPPRFSGLQFPNYSSELNVNALELDDSALYLCASSLEGAAGELFFGEGSRLTVL.

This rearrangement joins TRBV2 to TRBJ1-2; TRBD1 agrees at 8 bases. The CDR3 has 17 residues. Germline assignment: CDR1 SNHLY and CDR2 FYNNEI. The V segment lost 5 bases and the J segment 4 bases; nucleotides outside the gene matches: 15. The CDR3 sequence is CASSSPMTGAFVYGYTF. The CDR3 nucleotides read TGTGCCAGCAGTTCCCCAATGACAGGGGCGTTCGTCTATGGCTACACCTTC.

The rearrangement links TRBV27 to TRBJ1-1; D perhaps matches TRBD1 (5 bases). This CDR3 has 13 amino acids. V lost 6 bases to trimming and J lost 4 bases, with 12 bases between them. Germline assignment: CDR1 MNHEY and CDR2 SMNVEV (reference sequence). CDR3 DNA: TGTGCCAGCAGCTTTTGGGGGAGCACTGAAGCTTTCTTT. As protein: CASSFWGSTEAFF.

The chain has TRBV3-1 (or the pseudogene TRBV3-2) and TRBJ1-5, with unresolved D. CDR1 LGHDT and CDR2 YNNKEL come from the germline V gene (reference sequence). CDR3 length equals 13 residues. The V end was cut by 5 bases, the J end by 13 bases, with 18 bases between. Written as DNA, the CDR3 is TGTGCCAGCAGCTCGTCCGAGACAAGGTCTCAGCATTTT. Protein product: CASSSSETRSQHF.

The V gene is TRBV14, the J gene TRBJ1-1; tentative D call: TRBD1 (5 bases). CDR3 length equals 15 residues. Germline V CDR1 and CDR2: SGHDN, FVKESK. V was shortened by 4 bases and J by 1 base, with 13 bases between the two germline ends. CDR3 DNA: TGTGCCAGCAGCCCCAGGGTCTATCCGAACACTGAAGCTTTCTTT. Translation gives CASSPRVYPNTEAFF.

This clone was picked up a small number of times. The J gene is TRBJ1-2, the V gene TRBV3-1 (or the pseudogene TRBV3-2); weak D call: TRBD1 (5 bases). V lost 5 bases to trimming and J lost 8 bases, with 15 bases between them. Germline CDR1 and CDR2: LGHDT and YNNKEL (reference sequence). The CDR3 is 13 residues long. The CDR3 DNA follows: TGTGCCAGCAGCTTGGGGACGAGGGGCGGCTACACCTTC. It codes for CASSLGTRGGYTF.

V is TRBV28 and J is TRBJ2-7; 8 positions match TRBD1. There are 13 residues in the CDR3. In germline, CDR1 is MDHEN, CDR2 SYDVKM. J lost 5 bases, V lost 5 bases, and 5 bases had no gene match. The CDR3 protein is CASSVGQAHEQYF. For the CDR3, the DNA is TGTGCCAGCAGTGTGGGACAGGCCCACGAGCAGTACTTC.

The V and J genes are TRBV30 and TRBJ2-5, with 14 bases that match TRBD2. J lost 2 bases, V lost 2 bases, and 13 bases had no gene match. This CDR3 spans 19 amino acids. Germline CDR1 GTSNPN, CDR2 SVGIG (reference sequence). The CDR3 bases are TGTGCCTGGAGTTTCAGGGGACTAGCGGGAGTTGCGGGTCAAGAGACCCAGTACTTC. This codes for CAWSFRGLAGVAGQETQYF.

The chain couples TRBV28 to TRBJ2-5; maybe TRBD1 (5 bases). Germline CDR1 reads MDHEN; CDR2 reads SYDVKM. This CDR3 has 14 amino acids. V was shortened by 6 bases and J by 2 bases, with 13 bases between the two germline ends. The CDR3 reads CASSPRVTQETQYF. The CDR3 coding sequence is TGTGCCAGCAGCCCCAGGGTAACGCAAGAGACCCAGTACTTC.

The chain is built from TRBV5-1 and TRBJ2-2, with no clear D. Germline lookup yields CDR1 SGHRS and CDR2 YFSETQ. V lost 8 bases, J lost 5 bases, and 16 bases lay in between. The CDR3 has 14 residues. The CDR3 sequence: CASSVAVKTGELFF. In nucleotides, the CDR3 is TGCGCCAGTTCCGTGGCTGTTAAGACCGGGGAGCTGTTTTTT.

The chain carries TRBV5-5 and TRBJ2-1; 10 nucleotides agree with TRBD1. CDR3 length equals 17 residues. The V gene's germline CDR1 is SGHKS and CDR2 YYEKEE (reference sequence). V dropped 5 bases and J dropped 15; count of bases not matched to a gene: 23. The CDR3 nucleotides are TGTGCCAGCAGTCCTTTGACATCCGGGACAGGGGTAGCATTGGGGTTCTTC. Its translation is CASSPLTSGTGVALGFF.

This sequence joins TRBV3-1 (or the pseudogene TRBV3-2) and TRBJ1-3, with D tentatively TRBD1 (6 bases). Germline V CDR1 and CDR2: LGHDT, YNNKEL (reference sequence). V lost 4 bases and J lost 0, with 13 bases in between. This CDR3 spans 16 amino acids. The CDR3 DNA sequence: TGTGCCAGCAGCCCCGGACAGCCCGGCTCTGGAAACACCATATATTTT. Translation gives CASSPGQPGSGNTIYF.

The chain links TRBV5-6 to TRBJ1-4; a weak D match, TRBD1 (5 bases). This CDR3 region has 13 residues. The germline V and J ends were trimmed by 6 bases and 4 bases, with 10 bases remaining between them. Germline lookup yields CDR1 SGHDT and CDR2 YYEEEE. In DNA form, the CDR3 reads TGTGCCAGCACCCGGGACCTTAATGAAAAACTGTTTTTT. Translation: CASTRDLNEKLFF.